The clone carrying this T cell receptor beta chain was seen a single time. Trimming cost V 4 bases and J 0 bases; bases outside gene matches: 6. The CDR3 has 16 amino acids. Germline V gene lookup returns CDR1 LGHNA and CDR2 YNFKEQ. The sample is drawn from a study of OX40 agonist ivuxolimab in advanced cancers. TCRdb's copy holds only in-frame clones and misses some; the assay was immunoSEQ multiplex PCR. The repertoire holds 85,000 to 120,000 clones, with 75% to 95% as singletons. The chain couples TRBV4-2 to TRBJ2-3; 8 bases line up with TRBD1. The origin of this receptor is an adult with an advanced solid tumor such as melanoma, head and neck, liver or kidney cancer. Specimen: CD4+ or CD8+ T cells sorted from blood, collected in a trial of the OX40 agonist ivuxolimab. The CDR3 nucleotides read TGTGCCAGCAGCCGACAAGGACAGGGTAGCACAGATACGCAGTATTTT. Encoded protein: CASSRQGQGSTDTQYF.